One sample yielded the 31 T cell receptor beta chains listed below, sequenced in a study of blood T cells in healthy people across ages. Primed by a sample-barcoded 5' primer and a J-beta primer mix, a second PCR proceeded for about 7 to 11 cycles. TCRdb re-called the 5' RACE reads with MiXCR, one entry per CDR3 protein. The table has over 1,300,000 distinct CDR3 sequences, 45% to 70% seen once. The sequenced sample was blood. These receptors were obtained from a man aged 18 to 30 in good health.

The chain carries TRBV4-1 and TRBJ1-4; D is ambiguous. This CDR3 is 14 amino acids long. Deletions cut 1 base from V and 3 bases from J, with 6 bases between. Germline loops: CDR1 MGHRA, CDR2 YSYEKL. The CDR3 nucleotides are TGCGCCAGCAGCCAAGGCGTCGCTAATGAAAAACTGTTTTTT. This gives the protein CASSQGVANEKLFF.

The CDR3 loop is CASSLTDLYGYTF. DNA of the CDR3: TGTGCCAGCAGCTTAACAGACCTCTATGGCTACACCTTC. V gene TRBV7-9 combines with J gene TRBJ1-2; D unresolved. V lost 2 bases and J 4 bases, leaving 8 bases between the germline ends. CDR1 SEHNR and CDR2 FQNEAQ come from the germline V gene (reference sequence). The CDR3 covers 13 residues.

In its sample, this clonotype was seen a few times. The CDR3, as DNA: TGTGCCATACAGGGGGAAACTAATGAAAAACTGTTTTTT. It yields the protein CAIQGETNEKLFF. The gene calls are TRBV10-3 and TRBJ1-4, with TRBD1 identical over 8 bases. This CDR3 contains 13 residues. V was pared by 9 bases and J by 1 base, with 1 base of the junction left unmatched. CDR1 is ENHRY and CDR2 is SYGVKD in the germline V gene.

CDR3 sequence (DNA): TGTGCCAGCAGCAAGAGGGACTACCTTAGCTCCTACGAGCAGTACTTC. Translation: CASSKRDYLSSYEQYF. The J gene is TRBJ2-7, the V gene TRBV21-1; TRBD2, the table's D call, was not compared with the DNA. TRBV21-1 is marked as a pseudogene. The CDR3 has 16 residues.

This clonotype has a single count. The rearrangement uses TRBV6-1 and TRBJ2-1; the match to TRBD1 covers 8 bases. The CDR3 is 15 amino acids. Looked up from germline, CDR1 is MNHNS and CDR2 is SASEGT. The trim removed 7 bases at V and 6 bases at J, leaving 11 bases unmatched. The CDR3 loop reads CASNPDRGEGNEQFF. DNA of the CDR3: TGTGCCAGCAACCCCGACAGGGGCGAAGGCAATGAGCAGTTCTTC.

The chain joins TRBV5-1 to TRBJ1-2, with a tentative D call TRBD1 (5 bases). Germline values: CDR1 SGHRS, CDR2 YFSETQ. This CDR3 has 14 amino acids. The V and J ends lost 0 bases and 8 bases respectively, with 14 bases between them. CDR3 region: CASSLEGRAYGYTF. As DNA, the CDR3 is TGCGCCAGCAGCTTGGAGGGCAGGGCCTACGGCTACACCTTC. Together with reference TRBV5-1 and TRBJ1-2, the CDR3 gives the full variable domain: KAGVTQTPRYLIKTRGQQVTLSCSPISGHRSVSWYQQTPGQGLQFLFEYFSETQRNKGNFPGRFSGRQFSNSRSEMNVSTLELGDSALYLCASSLEGRAYGYTFGSGTRLTVV.

This sequence joins TRBV6-5 and TRBJ1-2, with D uncertain. The V end was cut by 2 bases, the J end by 4 bases, with 8 bases between. Germline CDR1 reads MNHEY; CDR2 reads SVGAGI. The CDR3 totals 13 residues. CDR3 sequence: CASSYPGSYGYTF. The CDR3 DNA reads as TGTGCCAGCAGTTACCCCGGGAGCTATGGCTACACCTTC.

This sequence joins TRBV7-2 and TRBJ2-7, with D tentatively TRBD2 (6 bases). V lost 3 bases and J lost 3, with 12 bases in between. CDR1 and CDR2 (germline): SGHTA, FQGNSA. CDR3 length: 14 amino acids. The CDR3 region is CASSFPGRDYEQYF. The CDR3 bases are TGTGCCAGCAGCTTTCCAGGGCGGGACTACGAGCAGTACTTC.

This clonotype was seen a few times. The J gene is TRBJ2-4, the V gene TRBV4-2; D is perhaps TRBD1 or TRBD2 (7 bases each). With 5 bases removed from V and 7 bases from J, the gap between germline ends came to 18 bases. Germline V gene lookup returns CDR1 LGHNA and CDR2 YNFKEQ. The CDR3 consists of 15 residues. DNA of the CDR3: TGTGCCAGCAGCTGGAGGGAGGGGGCTGGTAACATTCAGTACTTC. Its protein product is CASSWREGAGNIQYF.

The chain carries TRBV6-6 and TRBJ2-4; 14 bases align to TRBD2. The J segment lost 8 bases and the V segment lost 4 bases, leaving 10 bases of the junction unmatched. The CDR3 runs to 17 residues. The V gene's germline CDR1 is MNHNY and CDR2 SVGAGI (reference sequence). This CDR3 is CASSSLTSGRARDIQYF. CDR3 nucleotides: TGTGCCAGCAGTTCCCTGACTAGCGGGAGGGCCAGGGACATTCAGTACTTC.

The genes are TRBV27 and TRBJ2-1; 7 bases line up with TRBD2. Unmatched junction bases numbered 14, after V lost 2 bases and J lost 10 bases. The germline CDR1 and CDR2 sequences are MNHEY and SMNVEV (reference sequence). The CDR3 is 16 amino acids. This chain's CDR3 is CASSLMCGGGSKEQFF. In nucleotides, the CDR3 is TGTGCCAGCAGTTTAATGTGCGGGGGAGGATCCAAAGAGCAGTTCTTC.

The sample holds one count of this clonotype. The CDR3 DNA reads TGTGCCAGCAGTGAATTGGAGGACAGGGGGCTTGGGGCCAACGTCCTGACTTTC. It yields the protein CASSELEDRGLGANVLTF. This chain joins TRBV25-1 and TRBJ2-6; 11 positions match TRBD1. Germline CDR1 is MGHDK and CDR2 is SYGVNS. This CDR3 has 18 residues. Trimming removed 1 base from V and 3 bases from J; junction bases left unmatched: 5.

The chain employs TRBV7-8 and TRBJ2-1; 14 bases are a match to TRBD2. V lost 3 bases and J lost 10; bases outside the gene matches: 8. This CDR3 region has 16 residues. From germline, CDR1 is SGHVS and CDR2 FQNEAQ. The CDR3 DNA reads TGTGCCAGCAGCTTCGGGACTAGCGGGAGCTGGTACGAGCAGTTCTTC. It specifies CASSFGTSGSWYEQFF.

CDR3: CASRPTQWDSNEQYF. CDR3 nucleotides: TGTGCCAGCAGACCCACCCAATGGGACAGTAACGAGCAGTACTTC. The V and J genes are TRBV27 and TRBJ2-7, with TRBD1 matching over 7 bases. The CDR3 extends over 15 amino acids. The germline gives CDR1 MNHEY, CDR2 SMNVEV (reference sequence). J gave up 5 bases and V 6 bases, and 13 bases lay outside the gene matches.

V gene TRBV7-2 combines with J gene TRBJ1-1; TRBD1 is a possible D gene (6 bases). Germline CDR1 SGHTA, CDR2 FQGNSA. This CDR3 region has 16 residues. The V gene lost 7 bases and the J gene lost 0 bases, with 18 bases spanning the gap. This CDR3 reads CASTPSVGAMNTEAFF. DNA of the CDR3: TGTGCCAGCACCCCCTCTGTGGGGGCCATGAACACTGAAGCTTTCTTT.

This clonotype was counted a few times. The chain links TRBV6-2 or TRBV6-3 to TRBJ2-4; tentatively, D is TRBD1 (5 bases). The better agreement between TRBJ2-7 and the DNA end casts doubt on the J call. This CDR3 is built from 13 residues. Germline CDR1 is MNHEY and CDR2 is SVGEGT. DNA of the CDR3: TGTGCCAGCGCCTCTGGGGCAACCTACGAGCAGTACTTC. This gives the protein CASASGATYEQYF.

This clonotype is a singleton in its sample. The chain employs TRBV14 and TRBJ2-1; weak D call: TRBD1 (7 bases). Trimming pared 3 bases from V and 8 bases from J, leaving 11 bases between. The CDR3 is made up of 13 amino acids. Germline-derived CDR1 and CDR2 are SGHDN and FVKESK. CDR3 sequence (DNA): TGTGCCAGCAGCCACAGGGGGGCGGATGAGCAGTTCTTC. Residues: CASSHRGADEQFF. The full variable domain, its missing parts supplied by reference TRBV14 and TRBJ2-1, is EAGVTQFPSHSVIEKGQTVTLRCDPISGHDNLYWYRRVMGKEIKFLLHFVKESKQDESGMPNNRFLAERTGGTYSTLKVQPAELEDSGVYFCASSHRGADEQFFGPGTRLTVL.

The chain is built from TRBV20-1 and TRBJ2-4; the D gene is possibly TRBD1 (5 bases). V was cut by 5 bases and J by 0 bases, with 14 bases left in between. The CDR3 runs 15 residues. CDR1 and CDR2 (germline): DFQATT, SNEGSKA (reference sequence). In DNA, the CDR3 is TGCAGTGCTCCCCCGACAGATTTAGCCAAAAACATTCAGTACTTC. Its translation is CSAPPTDLAKNIQYF.

This chain joins TRBV6-2 or TRBV6-3 and TRBJ1-1; the D gene is possibly TRBD1 (6 bases). Germline V lookup: CDR1 MNHEY, CDR2 SVGEGT. The V gene lost 7 bases and the J gene lost 1 base, with 10 bases spanning the gap. The CDR3 has 13 residues. The CDR3 DNA sequence: TGTGCCAGCAAAAGCAGGGGGAACACTGAAGCTTTCTTT. Protein: CASKSRGNTEAFF.

The V gene is TRBV11-2, the J gene TRBJ2-7, with 12 bases aligning to TRBD2. CDR3 length equals 18 residues. Germline V gives CDR1 SGHAT, CDR2 FQNNGV. The V gene end was trimmed by 5 bases and the J gene end by 2 bases; junction bases not matched to a gene: 13. CDR3 nucleotide sequence: TGTGCCAGCAGCCCATCGACTAGCGGGGGAGATTCGCCCTACGAGCAGTACTTC. Translated: CASSPSTSGGDSPYEQYF. The full variable domain, in which reference TRBV11-2 and TRBJ2-7 provide the parts outside the CDR3, is EAGVAQSPRYKIIEKRQSVAFWCNPISGHATLYWYQQILGQGPKLLIQFQNNGVVDDSQLPKDRFSAERLKGVDSTLKIQPAKLEDSAVYLCASSPSTSGGDSPYEQYFGPGTRLTVT.

The chain employs TRBV7-9 and TRBJ1-1, with D unclear. CDR1 is SEHNR, CDR2 FQNEAQ, per germline (reference sequence). This CDR3 spans 11 amino acids. V lost 8 bases and J 4 bases, leaving 8 bases between the germline ends. CDR3 in amino acids: CASEAVTEAFF. CDR3 DNA sequence: TGTGCCAGCGAAGCGGTCACTGAAGCTTTCTTT.

The CDR3 DNA reads as TGCAGTGCTCAAAATGCGGGCGCGCAGTACTTC. Translated, it gives CSAQNAGAQYF. The chain is built from TRBV20-1 and TRBJ2-7, with D possibly TRBD2 on 5 matching bases. V lost 5 bases and J 9 bases, leaving 14 bases between the germline ends. The CDR3 is made up of 11 amino acids. CDR1 is DFQATT and CDR2 is SNEGSKA in the germline V gene (reference sequence).

The rearrangement links TRBV28 to TRBJ2-1; possibly TRBD2 for D (6 bases). The CDR3 sequence is 15 residues long. Germline V gives CDR1 MDHEN, CDR2 SYDVKM. V gave up 1 base and J gave up 8 bases, with 15 bases separating them. Here the CDR3 DNA reads TGTGCCAGCAGTTTATTCCCCCGGGGAGGCGATGAGCAGTTCTTC. Translated: CASSLFPRGGDEQFF. The variable domain in full, with the rest retrieved from reference TRBV28 and TRBJ2-1, is DVKVTQSSRYLVKRTGEKVFLECVQDMDHENMFWYRQDPGLGLRLIYFSYDVKMKEKGDIPEGYSVSREKKERFSLILESASTNQTSMYLCASSLFPRGGDEQFFGPGTRLTVL.

This rearrangement joins TRBV27 to TRBJ1-1; TRBD1 matches 7 bases. J lost 1 base, V lost 3 bases, and 5 bases had no gene match. CDR1 is MNHEY, CDR2 SMNVEV, per germline (reference sequence). CDR3 length equals 15 residues. Here the CDR3 reads CASSFSGGGNTEAFF. The CDR3 bases are TGTGCCAGCAGTTTCTCAGGGGGGGGGAACACTGAAGCTTTCTTT.

The V call is TRBV10-3, the J call TRBJ2-1, with TRBD1 matching over 9 bases. The CDR3 spans 15 residues. Per the germline V gene, CDR1 is ENHRY and CDR2 is SYGVKD. V lost 2 bases and J lost 7; bases outside the gene matches: 6. This CDR3 is CAISERGQGINEQFF. CDR3 coding DNA: TGTGCCATCAGTGAGAGAGGACAGGGGATAAATGAGCAGTTCTTC.

The chain recombines TRBV6-1 with TRBJ2-1; TRBD1 matches 8 bases. Germline-derived CDR1 and CDR2 are MNHNS and SASEGT. This CDR3 is built from 11 residues. V shed 10 bases and J 15 bases; nucleotides not matched to a gene: 11. The CDR3 nucleotides are TGTGCCATCCTTCGACAGGGGTCGTGGTTCTTC. Its protein product is CAILRQGSWFF.

V is TRBV20-1 and J is TRBJ1-5; D possibly corresponds to TRBD1 (6 bases). The CDR3 is made up of 17 amino acids. The V end lost 5 bases, the J end lost 0 bases, and 20 bases lay between the germline ends. Germline V lookup: CDR1 DFQATT, CDR2 SNEGSKA (reference sequence). In DNA, the CDR3 is TGCAGTGCTCCCACAGGGACTCCCGGTTATAGCAATCAGCCCCAGCATTTT. Encoded protein: CSAPTGTPGYSNQPQHF.

The table lists this clonotype with a few counts. This chain links TRBV6-5 with TRBJ1-4; maybe TRBD1 (5 bases). Germline loops: CDR1 MNHEY, CDR2 SVGAGI. CDR3 length equals 16 residues. Trimming removed 5 bases at V and 0 bases at J, with 13 bases between. The CDR3 nucleotides are TGTGCCAGCAGTACCTGGGACGGCGCAACTAATGAAAAACTGTTTTTT. It specifies CASSTWDGATNEKLFF.

This chain uses TRBV7-9 with TRBJ2-5; tentatively, D is TRBD1 (6 bases). Germline V gives CDR1 SEHNR, CDR2 FQNEAQ (reference sequence). Between the trimmed V and J ends, which lost 4 bases and 2 bases, there was a span of 14 bases. This CDR3 has 15 amino acids. CDR3 DNA: TGTGCCAGCAGCTCGACAGGACAGCAACAAGAGACCCAGTACTTC. It encodes CASSSTGQQQETQYF.

The genes are TRBV7-2 and TRBJ2-5; 10 bases fit TRBD2. Germline CDR1 reads SGHTA; CDR2 reads FQGNSA. The CDR3 is made up of 16 amino acids. The trim removed 5 bases at V and 1 base at J, leaving 7 bases unmatched. The CDR3 here is CASSNGLAVPQETQYF. The CDR3 region has the DNA TGTGCCAGCAGCAACGGACTAGCGGTCCCCCAAGAGACCCAGTACTTC.

In the case of this clonotype: Sequence at one end of the junction differs from germline and may be a read error. The J gene is TRBJ2-3, the V gene TRBV9; D unresolved. CDR3 size: 12 residues. In germline, CDR1 is SGDLS, CDR2 YYNGEE. CDR3 residues: CASSVMADTQYF. The CDR3, as DNA: TGTGCCAGCAGCGTAATGGCCGATACGCAATATTTT.